The present T cell receptor beta chain was sequenced within a study of blood T cell repertoires in COVID-19. Original analysis: Amplification from reference gene primers served as the basis for estimated nucleated cell counts. Profiled with immunoSEQ multiplex PCR; TCRdb holds only in-frame clones, not every one. V and J calls and clone size are given by that table; D and trimming were obtained from the DNA. The sample lists 150,000 to 200,000 clones, about nine tenths occurring once. The clonotype was recovered from a man aged 25-45 years with COVID-19, enrolled during active disease. Sequenced sample: peripheral blood.

CDR3 nucleotide sequence: TGTGCCAGCAGCTTGGCCAGGTCGGGGGAGCAGTACTTC. Translation: CASSLARSGEQYF. This chain links TRBV5-6 with TRBJ2-7; perhaps TRBD2 as D (5 bases). Trimming took 0 bases from V and 7 from J, leaving 11 bases between them. Germline assignment: CDR1 SGHDT and CDR2 YYEEEE. This CDR3 has 13 amino acids.